This T cell receptor beta chain appears in the sequencing data of a study of T cell responses to AZD1222 COVID-19 vaccine (dated by TCRdb to the early 2020s). For the wider study: A total of about 250 trial participants underwent TCR sequencing, of whom approximately 200 had received two doses of AZD1222 and roughly 26 had received two doses of the MenACWY control vaccine. Trial participants were enrolled by age into 18-55, 56-69 and 70-plus year subgroups, with roughly 150, 30 and 60 TCR-sequenced participants respectively.

On the study overall, not on this receptor specifically: Spike-specific TCR breadth and depth rose significantly after two AZD1222 doses compared with day 0 and with MenACWY recipients. Nearly half of unique spike-specific TCRs reportedly recognized epitopes outside regions mutated in the B.1.351 and B.1.1.7 variants. Participants were mostly white British and included more females than males, and it was suggested by the authors that clonal diversity may have been underestimated. Because no samples from the day 14 peak response were available, repertoires could be characterized only after the peak T cell response. CD4 TCRs associated with the vaccine covered the entire spike protein, and the dominant responses were in regions 160-218 and 743-854. In the small 56-69-year group, the increase in depth fell short of significance, most likely because of low power. Conclusions about previously exposed vaccinees are limited because only 5 or 6 AZD1222 recipients were SARS-CoV-2 seropositive at baseline.

The CDR3 regions of human TCRbeta chains were analyzed by immunosequencing. Per the authors' processing: TCRs in the repertoires were compared against a reference library of SARS-CoV-2-specific TCRs that had been generated with the MIRA antigen-specificity platform. Breadth meant the fraction of unique TCRs that were SARS-CoV-2-associated, whereas depth meant the fraction of total T cells that were SARS-CoV-2-associated. Each spike-specific TCR was assigned to its reactive spike region and to a CD4 or CD8 class using the MIRA data. Log10-transformed breadth and depth values were compared by one-way ANOVA with Sidak's multiple comparisons tests. TCRdb stores this immuneACCESS table with in-frame sequences only. Part of the clones is absent; in the studies checked, under half of the shortfall reflects unresolved V genes, and no reason is known for the rest. The DNA gave D and trimming, while V, J and clone size come from that table. The sample yields around 140,000 clones; roughly 90% were counted once. Clones ranked in the top ten supply under 2% of the sample.

To note about this clone: Which antigen it targets is not known. It has no much larger one-base neighbor in the sample; base qualities were not kept.

What this sample's time point label stands for: about 28 days (+/-7) after the second vaccine dose. AZD1222 recipients with second doses at about 4 weeks or about 12 weeks were pooled, because spike-specific TCR depth and breadth did not differ between schedules. Vaccinee samples were obtained from the UK trials COV001 and COV002, which included a single-blind randomized controlled phase 2/3 trial of AZD1222 (ChAdOx1 nCoV-19) in healthy adults. For TCRbeta chain sequencing, PBMC samples from trial participants were taken at day 0 and at day 28 after the second dose. V loses 1 base, J loses 12 bases, and the germline ends lie 7 bases apart. Including cysteine and phenylalanine, the CDR3 has 12 amino acids. This entry keeps only the CDR3 DNA: 36 bases, framed from base 1.

The sequenced sample was peripheral blood, obtained 28 days after the second AZD1222 dose. The chain couples TRBV12-3 or TRBV12-4 to TRBJ1-6, with no confidently assigned D gene. The receptor's source is an adult who received the AZD1222 COVID-19 vaccine. The nucleotide sequence reads TGTGCCAGCAGTTTAGAGGTGGAACCCCTCCACTTT. This gives the protein CASSLEVEPLHF.